This entry lists 8 T cell receptor beta chains sequenced from one sample in a study of T cells in Graves' hyperthyroidism and ophthalmopathy. From RNA transcripts, TCR beta CDR3 regions were amplified. Primed by the HTBI set, a first-round RT-PCR was run on the TCR CDR3. TCRdb re-derived calls from the multiplex PCR reads in MiXCR, one entry per CDR3 protein. The data contain a few hundred thousand distinct CDR3 sequences, about 20% of them singletons. The sample taken for sequencing was blood. These receptors originate from a man aged 18 to 29 with Graves' hyperthyroidism.

As regards this clonotype: A much bigger clone sits one base away, suggesting this may be a read error. The rearrangement uses TRBV20-1 and TRBJ1-1; TRBD1 matches at 7 bases. The CDR3 sequence is 15 residues long. Germline V gene sequence: CDR1 DFQATT, CDR2 SNEGSKA (reference sequence). The CDR3 bases are TGCAGTGTTAGACAACCTGACAGGGTGGTCACTGAAGCTTTCTTT. Translated, it gives CSVRQPDRVVTEAFF.

Many counts were recorded for this clonotype. The chain couples TRBV6-1 to TRBJ1-2; unclear D gene. V was pared by 1 base and J by 4 bases, with 10 bases between. The germline V gene encodes CDR1 MNHNS and CDR2 SASEGT. The length of the CDR3 is 14 residues. DNA of the CDR3: TGTGCCAGCAGTGAAGGGGATACCTCCTATGGCTACACCTTC. Translated, it gives CASSEGDTSYGYTF.

Ten or more counts support this clonotype. The gene calls are TRBV28 and TRBJ2-5; a possible D gene is TRBD2 (6 bases). V was trimmed by 8 bases and J by 7 bases, leaving 17 bases between them. This CDR3 region has 13 residues. The germline V gene encodes CDR1 MDHEN and CDR2 SYDVKM. The CDR3 coding sequence is TGTGCCAGCCGCAGAAAAGGGGAGGTGACCCAGTACTTC. This codes for CASRRKGEVTQYF. Based on the CDR3 plus reference TRBV28 and TRBJ2-5, the full variable domain is DVKVTQSSRYLVKRTGEKVFLECVQDMDHENMFWYRQDPGLGLRLIYFSYDVKMKEKGDIPEGYSVSREKKERFSLILESASTNQTSMYLCASRRKGEVTQYFGPGTRLLVL.

In its sample, this clonotype was seen a few times. The rearrangement joins TRBV4-1 to TRBJ2-2; the D gene is possibly TRBD2 (6 bases). Per germline, CDR1 MGHRA and CDR2 YSYEKL. Trimming took 7 bases from V and 6 from J, leaving 15 bases between them. This CDR3 has 14 residues. CDR3 protein: CASMVVGGAGELFF. In nucleotides, the CDR3 is TGCGCCAGCATGGTAGTCGGAGGGGCCGGGGAGCTGTTTTTT.

This clonotype came up many times. The chain uses TRBV20-1 and TRBJ1-5, with D possibly matching TRBD1 (6 bases). V lost 5 bases to trimming and J lost 5 bases, with 13 bases between them. This CDR3 comprises 13 residues. Germline CDR1 and CDR2: DFQATT and SNEGSKA (reference sequence). The CDR3 region has the DNA TGCAGTGCTGTTTCAGGGGTAGATCAGCCCCAGCATTTT. Protein: CSAVSGVDQPQHF.

The chain has TRBV7-6 and TRBJ2-2; 11 nucleotides agree with TRBD2. The V segment lost 2 bases and the J segment 3 bases; nucleotides outside the gene matches: 11. Germline CDR1 reads SGHVS; CDR2 reads FNYEAQ. This CDR3 has 19 residues. CDR3 region: CASSLLGPTSGGYTGELFF. The CDR3 nucleotides read TGTGCCAGCAGCTTACTGGGGCCAACTAGCGGGGGATACACCGGGGAGCTGTTTTTT. The variable domain in full, completed from reference TRBV7-6 and TRBJ2-2, reads GAGVSQSPRYKVTKRGQDVALRCDPISGHVSLYWYRQALGQGPEFLTYFNYEAQQDKSGLPNDRFSAERPEGSISTLTIQRTEQRDSAMYRCASSLLGPTSGGYTGELFFGEGSRLTVL.

This clonotype is a singleton in its sample. V gene TRBV6-1 combines with J gene TRBJ1-5; no definite D call. The germline V gene encodes CDR1 MNHNS and CDR2 SASEGT. Trimming pared 11 bases from V and 4 bases from J, leaving 3 bases between. The CDR3 spans 9 residues. The CDR3 region has the DNA TGTGCCGTTAATCAGCCCCAGCATTTT. Protein sequence: CAVNQPQHF.

This clonotype was counted only a few times. CDR3 residues: CSAIPTGSLYEQYF. Written as DNA, the CDR3 is TGCAGCGCCATACCAACAGGGAGTCTCTACGAGCAGTACTTC. The chain employs TRBV29-1 and TRBJ2-7; D might be TRBD1 (6 bases). V lost 7 bases and J 3 bases, leaving 19 bases between the germline ends. The CDR3 extends over 14 amino acids. Germline loops: CDR1 SQVTM, CDR2 ANQGSEA.